The 29 T cell receptor beta chains below come from one sample, sequenced in a study of T-cell reconstitution after alpha-beta-depleted transplantation in children. The authors prepared the TCRbeta library with unique molecular identifiers. Each CDR3 protein gets one entry after TCRdb re-called the PCR reads with MiXCR. The table includes 250,000 to 400,000 distinct CDR3 sequences, more than 20% detected once. Sample: PBMCs, mostly from graft donor cells, taken 180 days after TCRalphabeta/CD19-depleted stem cell transplant. The receptor set was obtained from a male patient younger than 18 who had a stem cell transplant for acute lymphoblastic leukemia, so the T cells may come from the graft donor.

This clonotype was detected only a few times. The gene calls are TRBV7-7 and TRBJ2-2; 8 bases line up with TRBD2. There are 16 residues in the CDR3. V shed 1 base and J 4 bases; nucleotides not matched to a gene: 5. The germline CDR1 and CDR2 sequences are SSHAT and FNYEAQ (reference sequence). CDR3 region: CASSLVLAGGTGELFF. DNA of the CDR3: TGTGCCAGCAGCTTAGTCCTAGCGGGCGGCACCGGGGAGCTGTTTTTT.

J is TRBJ2-1 and V is TRBV4-1; 7 bases are shared with TRBD1. Germline CDR1 is MGHRA and CDR2 is YSYEKL. This CDR3 has 14 amino acids. V gave up 1 base and J gave up 9 bases; unmatched junction bases: 6. CDR3 amino acids: CASSQGTGWGEQFF. In DNA form, the CDR3 reads TGCGCCAGCAGCCAAGGGACAGGCTGGGGTGAGCAGTTCTTC.

The chain employs TRBV4-2 and TRBJ2-3; D ambiguous. V gave up 5 bases and J gave up 5 bases, with 14 bases separating them. The CDR3 has 14 amino acids. Per germline, CDR1 LGHNA and CDR2 YNFKEQ. The CDR3 region is CASSYTKVIDTQYF. Here the CDR3 DNA reads TGTGCCAGCAGCTATACTAAGGTTATAGATACGCAGTATTTT.

This clonotype was counted a few times. The chain is built from TRBV15 and TRBJ1-2; D call uncertain. V was clipped by 2 bases and J by 8 bases, with 21 bases between them. The CDR3 length is 16 residues. Germline V gene data show CDR1 as LNHNV and CDR2 as YYDKDF (reference sequence). In DNA, the CDR3 is TGTGCCACCAGCAGAAAGCAAGGGATCCGACTTGGGGGCTACACCTTC. Protein: CATSRKQGIRLGGYTF.

The chain employs TRBV12-5 and TRBJ1-5; 10 bases map to TRBD1. The CDR3 length is 17 residues. Germline V lookup: CDR1 LGHNT, CDR2 FRNRAP. The V segment lost 4 bases and the J segment 5 bases; nucleotides outside the gene matches: 11. The CDR3 sequence: CASGSGQGTLSDQPQHF. The CDR3 nucleotides are TGTGCTAGTGGTTCGGGACAGGGGACCTTAAGCGATCAGCCCCAGCATTTT.

This clonotype was observed a few times. The chain links TRBV4-2 to TRBJ1-1; no reliable D call. Germline loops: CDR1 LGHNA, CDR2 YNFKEQ. V was clipped by 4 bases and J by 4 bases, with 13 bases between them. The length of the CDR3 is 14 residues. This CDR3 reads CASSRVQYGTEAFF. The CDR3 nucleotides read TGTGCCAGCAGCCGCGTACAGTATGGCACTGAAGCTTTCTTT.

V is TRBV7-9 and J is TRBJ1-1, with unresolved D. Germline V CDR1 and CDR2: SEHNR, FQNEAQ (reference sequence). Trimming cost V 10 bases and J 0 bases, with 9 bases left between them. The CDR3 contains 12 residues. DNA for the CDR3: TGTGCCAACCGGGCCTTGAACACTGAAGCTTTCTTT. Protein product: CANRALNTEAFF.

This clonotype showed up just a few times. The V and J genes are TRBV11-2 and TRBJ2-2; D is unclear. This CDR3 contains 20 residues. V lost 4 bases, J lost 6 bases, and 30 bases lay in between. CDR1 SGHAT and CDR2 FQNNGV come from the germline V gene. The CDR3 DNA reads as TGTGCCAGCAGCTCCTGGAGACCAGGTCGGACCTTTCTTGGCGCCGGGGAGCTGTTTTTT. Amino acid sequence: CASSSWRPGRTFLGAGELFF.

This clonotype has a handful of counts. The V gene is TRBV6-5, the J gene TRBJ1-2; a possible D gene is TRBD1 (5 bases). Germline V lookup: CDR1 MNHEY, CDR2 SVGAGI. V was shortened by 2 bases and J by 4 bases, with 8 bases between the two germline ends. The CDR3 totals 13 residues. The CDR3 sequence: CASSYDQGYGYTF. As DNA, the CDR3 is TGTGCCAGCAGTTACGATCAGGGCTATGGCTACACCTTC.

The chain combines TRBV19 with TRBJ2-6, with D perhaps matching TRBD1 (5 bases). Per germline, CDR1 LNHDA and CDR2 SQIVND (reference sequence). This CDR3 comprises 18 residues. Deletions cut 7 bases from V and 2 bases from J, with 21 bases between. CDR3 bases: TGTGCCAGTAACCATCCCTATTCCAGGGAAACTGGGGCCAACGTCCTGACTTTC. Amino acid sequence: CASNHPYSRETGANVLTF.

This clonotype was counted a few times. J is TRBJ2-7 and V is TRBV15; D is perhaps TRBD1 (6 bases). Germline CDR1 reads LNHNV; CDR2 reads YYDKDF (reference sequence). This CDR3 is built from 13 residues. With 6 bases removed from V and 6 bases from J, the gap between germline ends came to 15 bases. CDR3 nucleotides: TGTGCCACCAGGTCCGGGGACACCGCCGAGCAGTACTTC. Protein: CATRSGDTAEQYF.

This clonotype came up a few times. The chain links TRBV5-8 to TRBJ2-3, with 8 bases matching TRBD1. Germline trimming cut 2 bases from V and 8 bases from J; bases unmatched to any gene: 10. Germline V gene lookup returns CDR1 SGHTS and CDR2 YDEGEE. The CDR3 is 15 amino acids. The CDR3 protein is CASSFQGARRRTQYF. In DNA, the CDR3 is TGTGCCAGCAGCTTCCAGGGGGCAAGGAGGCGTACGCAGTATTTT.

V is TRBV24-1 and J is TRBJ2-1; no definite D call. The CDR3 loop spans 15 amino acids. Germline V gene sequence: CDR1 KGHDR, CDR2 SFDVKD. V was clipped by 4 bases and J by 4 bases, with 13 bases between them. DNA for the CDR3: TGTGCCACCAGTGACAGGCAAATTCCTTACAATGAGCAGTTCTTC. It codes for CATSDRQIPYNEQFF.

Details on this clonotype: At one end the junction does not follow the germline gene, possibly because of a read error. V and J are TRBV6-4 and TRBJ2-1, with 7 bases fitting TRBD1. CDR3 size: 14 residues. In germline, CDR1 is MRHNA, CDR2 SNTAGT. In DNA form, the CDR3 reads TGTGCCAGCAGCAACAGGGGCTCCTACAATGAGCAGTCCTTC. It codes for CASSNRGSYNEQSF.

The chain joins TRBV6-1 to TRBJ1-1; 7 bases agree with TRBD1. V gave up 7 bases and J gave up 1 base; unmatched junction bases: 15. Germline-derived CDR1 and CDR2 are MNHNS and SASEGT. There are 17 residues in the CDR3. This CDR3 reads CASTNPRGAAWNTEAFF. In DNA, the CDR3 is TGTGCCAGCACAAACCCCAGGGGGGCTGCATGGAACACTGAAGCTTTCTTT.

This clonotype was detected a few times. The genes are TRBV2 and TRBJ1-1; no reliable D call. This CDR3 contains 12 residues. Trimming took off 7 bases at V and 1 base at J, with 7 bases between the two ends. Looked up from germline, CDR1 is SNHLY and CDR2 is FYNNEI. This chain's CDR3 is CASNPRNTEAFF. CDR3 DNA: TGTGCCAGCAATCCGCGGAACACTGAAGCTTTCTTT.

The chain combines TRBV7-9 with TRBJ2-7; D possibly corresponds to TRBD2 (6 bases). The CDR3 runs to 15 residues. Trimming stripped 1 base from V and 0 bases from J, with 10 bases between. CDR1 and CDR2 (germline): SEHNR, FQNEAQ (reference sequence). DNA for the CDR3: TGTGCCAGCAGCTTAGGTGGGGGGATCTCCTACGAGCAGTACTTC. Protein product: CASSLGGGISYEQYF.

Only a few counts were recorded for this clonotype. This rearrangement joins TRBV28 to TRBJ1-4; possibly TRBD1 for D (5 bases). V lost 2 bases and J 5 bases, leaving 9 bases between the germline ends. The CDR3 sequence is 14 residues long. Germline V gene data show CDR1 as MDHEN and CDR2 as SYDVKM. The CDR3: CASSLTAGNEKLFF. Here the CDR3 DNA reads TGTGCCAGCAGTTTAACGGCAGGGAATGAAAAACTGTTTTTT.

V and J are TRBV20-1 and TRBJ2-3; D unclear. The CDR3 loop spans 15 amino acids. The germline CDR1 and CDR2 sequences are DFQATT and SNEGSKA (reference sequence). The V end was cut by 3 bases, the J end by 6 bases, with 19 bases between. The CDR3 DNA reads as TGCAGTGCTAGCCTACAATTAGGTTATTGGGATACGCAGTATTTT. It translates to CSASLQLGYWDTQYF.

The V and J genes are TRBV5-1 and TRBJ2-3; 7 nucleotides align to TRBD1. This CDR3 is 17 amino acids long. The V and J ends lost 4 bases and 10 bases, in that order; junction bases with no gene match: 21. Looked up from germline, CDR1 is SGHRS and CDR2 is YFSETQ. The CDR3 region has the DNA TGCGCCAGCAGCATGCCTCGGACAGGAATATATGATTTTGCGCAGTATTTT. Its protein is CASSMPRTGIYDFAQYF.

This clonotype occurred a few times. The CDR3 here is CAISEGFGPEGYEQYF. CDR3 DNA: TGTGCCATCAGTGAAGGTTTCGGTCCGGAGGGCTACGAGCAGTACTTC. V is TRBV10-3 and J is TRBJ2-7, with a weak D call TRBD2 (6 bases). The CDR3 totals 16 residues. Germline lookup yields CDR1 ENHRY and CDR2 SYGVKD. Between the trimmed V and J ends, which lost 3 bases and 3 bases, there was a span of 18 bases.

The chain combines TRBV7-6 with TRBJ2-1; 9 bases line up with TRBD1. The V and J ends lost 3 bases and 5 bases, in that order; junction bases with no gene match: 14. Looked up from germline, CDR1 is SGHVS and CDR2 is FNYEAQ. This CDR3 is 18 amino acids long. The CDR3 is CASSFSFLGTGRDNEQFF. The CDR3 DNA sequence: TGTGCCAGCAGCTTCTCCTTCTTGGGGACAGGGAGGGACAATGAGCAGTTCTTC.

This clonotype came up many times. The rearrangement links TRBV4-2 to TRBJ2-7; D call uncertain. With 0 bases removed from V and 2 bases from J, the gap between germline ends came to 8 bases. This CDR3 spans 14 amino acids. The germline gives CDR1 LGHNA, CDR2 YNFKEQ. This CDR3 is CASSQDTGPYEQYF. The CDR3 coding sequence is TGTGCCAGCAGCCAAGATACCGGTCCCTACGAGCAGTACTTC.

CDR3 residues: CASSKDLNQGYEQYF. In DNA, the CDR3 is TGTGCCAGCAGCAAAGACCTCAATCAGGGATACGAGCAGTACTTC. The rearrangement uses TRBV11-2 and TRBJ2-7; D might be TRBD1 (5 bases). This CDR3 region has 15 residues. The V gene's germline CDR1 is SGHAT and CDR2 FQNNGV. V was clipped by 5 bases and J by 4 bases, with 18 bases between them. Full variable domain (rest looked up from reference TRBV11-2 and TRBJ2-7): EAGVAQSPRYKIIEKRQSVAFWCNPISGHATLYWYQQILGQGPKLLIQFQNNGVVDDSQLPKDRFSAERLKGVDSTLKIQPAKLEDSAVYLCASSKDLNQGYEQYFGPGTRLTVT.

The chain's CDR3 is CSATRDRVRMNEQFF. The CDR3 nucleotides read TGCAGTGCTACCCGGGACAGGGTCAGGATGAATGAGCAGTTCTTC. The chain employs TRBV20-1 and TRBJ2-1; 9 positions match TRBD1. Germline CDR1 is DFQATT and CDR2 is SNEGSKA (reference sequence). The V segment lost 4 bases and the J segment 7 bases; nucleotides outside the gene matches: 11. The CDR3 is made up of 15 amino acids.

The chain joins TRBV5-1 to TRBJ1-2, with 8 bases identical to TRBD1. With 3 bases clipped from V and 2 bases from J, the junction kept 3 bases outside the gene matches. Germline V gene data show CDR1 as SGHRS and CDR2 as YFSETQ. CDR3 length equals 14 residues. CDR3 sequence: CASSWGDRNYGYTF. CDR3 DNA sequence: TGCGCCAGCAGCTGGGGGGACAGGAACTATGGCTACACCTTC.

The chain links TRBV6-5 to TRBJ2-1; 16 positions match TRBD2. Trimming took 4 bases from V and 9 from J; bases not matched to a gene: 9. This CDR3 comprises 17 residues. CDR1 and CDR2 from the germline V gene are MNHEY and SVGAGI. CDR3 nucleotides: TGTGCCAGCAGTTGGGGACTAGCGGGAGGGCCAGGTTTTGAGCAGTTCTTC. This codes for CASSWGLAGGPGFEQFF.

The table lists this clonotype with many counts. The chain carries TRBV9 and TRBJ2-1, with D uncertain. Germline V lookup: CDR1 SGDLS, CDR2 YYNGEE. This CDR3 has 11 amino acids. Trimming cost V 0 bases and J 7 bases, with 2 bases left between them. DNA of the CDR3: TGTGCCAGCAGCGTAGATAATGAGCAGTTCTTC. Translating gives CASSVDNEQFF.

The chain uses TRBV18 and TRBJ2-7; D is unclear. This CDR3 comprises 12 residues. The germline V gene encodes CDR1 KGHSH and CDR2 LQKENI. V was shortened by 2 bases and J by 5 bases, with 7 bases between the two germline ends. The CDR3 nucleotides read TGTGCCAGCTCACCAAGCAGGAACGAGCAGTACTTC. Translated, it gives CASSPSRNEQYF.